These 18 T cell receptor beta chains share one sample of origin, sequenced in a study of cytomegalovirus exposure and HLA in healthy donors. The PCR ran on 60 Vbeta and 13 Jbeta primers. Data came from immunoSEQ multiplex PCR; TCRdb stores just in-frame clones and leaves some out. The table shows about 120,000 clones, with 50% to 65% occurring only once. Material: PBMCs. The receptors shown here come from a man between 40 and 49 years old in good health and CMV-seropositive.

The table lists this clone with a few counts. The chain uses TRBV4-3 and TRBJ2-1; 10 bases line up with TRBD2. CDR3 size: 17 residues. V lost 4 bases, J lost 6 bases, and 12 bases stayed unmatched. CDR1 LGHNA and CDR2 YSLEER come from the germline V gene. CDR3 sequence: CASSPDLSLAGVNEQFF. For the CDR3, the DNA is TGCGCCAGCAGCCCCGACCTTAGCCTAGCGGGAGTCAATGAGCAGTTCTTC.

The V call is TRBV9, the J call TRBJ1-4; tentatively, D is TRBD1 (6 bases). V was cut by 2 bases and J by 0 bases, with 8 bases left in between. The length of the CDR3 is 15 residues. Germline CDR1 SGDLS, CDR2 YYNGEE. CDR3 loop: CASSVDSTTNEKLFF. As DNA, the CDR3 is TGTGCCAGCAGCGTGGACAGTACAACTAATGAAAAACTGTTTTTT.

This sequence joins TRBV10-3 and TRBJ2-3; TRBD2 agrees at 10 bases. CDR1 ENHRY and CDR2 SYGVKD come from the germline V gene. The CDR3 is 14 amino acids. V shed 6 bases, J shed 3 bases, and the junction held 3 bases outside the gene matches. Here the CDR3 reads CAIRLAGGTDTQYF. The CDR3 DNA is TGTGCCATCAGATTAGCGGGGGGAACAGATACGCAGTATTTT.

The chain links TRBV11-1 to TRBJ2-1; 8 nucleotides agree with TRBD2. Germline lookup yields CDR1 SGHAT and CDR2 FQDESV (reference sequence). With 3 bases clipped from V and 10 bases from J, the junction kept 11 bases outside the gene matches. The CDR3 runs to 15 residues. The CDR3 sequence is CASSFGLAPTWEQFF. In nucleotides, the CDR3 is TGTGCCAGCAGCTTTGGACTAGCCCCTACCTGGGAGCAGTTCTTC.

The chain uses TRBV6-5 and TRBJ2-1, with a possible D match to TRBD2 (5 bases). The V gene's germline CDR1 is MNHEY and CDR2 SVGAGI. This CDR3 is 13 amino acids long. Trimming took off 7 bases at V and 10 bases at J, with 17 bases between the two ends. CDR3 nucleotides: TGTGCCAGCACCAACGGGGTAGCTGGGGAGCAGTTCTTC. Protein product: CASTNGVAGEQFF.

The table lists this clone with a few counts. V is TRBV5-1 and J is TRBJ2-5; a possible D gene is TRBD1 (5 bases). CDR1 SGHRS and CDR2 YFSETQ come from the germline V gene. The CDR3 length is 14 residues. Between the trimmed V and J ends, which lost 4 bases and 5 bases, there was a span of 15 bases. The CDR3 spells CASSQGIQRETQYF. The CDR3 DNA sequence: TGCGCCAGCAGCCAGGGCATCCAGAGGGAGACCCAGTACTTC.

This rearrangement joins TRBV6-1 to TRBJ2-1; TRBD2 matches at 7 bases. With 3 bases clipped from V and 4 bases from J, the junction kept 12 bases outside the gene matches. The CDR3 extends over 17 amino acids. Germline V gene lookup returns CDR1 MNHNS and CDR2 SASEGT. CDR3 in DNA: TGTGCCAGCAGTGAGTTAGCGGGTGTCGGAGGGTACAATGAGCAGTTCTTC. Amino acids: CASSELAGVGGYNEQFF.

The J gene is TRBJ2-1, the V gene TRBV25-1, with a possible D match to TRBD2 (5 bases). CDR3 length: 17 residues. CDR1 is MGHDK, CDR2 SYGVNS, per germline. Between the trimmed V and J ends, which lost 2 bases and 0 bases, there was a span of 14 bases. CDR3 nucleotides: TGTGCCAGCAGTGAAACGTCAGCGGCATTCTCCTACAATGAGCAGTTCTTC. Translating it yields CASSETSAAFSYNEQFF.

The CDR3 region is CASTGGTGEGQDTQYF. CDR3 nucleotides: TGTGCCAGTACCGGTGGGACAGGAGAGGGGCAAGATACGCAGTATTTT. The chain uses TRBV19 and TRBJ2-3; 8 bases fit TRBD1. Unmatched junction bases numbered 14, after V lost 7 bases and J lost 5 bases. CDR3 length: 16 amino acids. Per the germline V gene, CDR1 is LNHDA and CDR2 is SQIVND (reference sequence).

This clone was seen a handful of times. The chain links TRBV7-3 to TRBJ1-3; the D gene is possibly TRBD1 (5 bases). Germline-derived CDR1 and CDR2 are SGHTA and FQGTGA. There are 13 residues in the CDR3. The V and J ends lost 5 bases and 7 bases respectively, with 12 bases between them. CDR3 amino acids: CASSPMEGNTIYF. In DNA, the CDR3 is TGTGCCAGCAGCCCCATGGAGGGGAACACCATATATTTT. Supplemented by reference TRBV7-3 and TRBJ1-3, the full variable domain reads GAGVSQTPSNKVTEKGKYVELRCDPISGHTALYWYRQSLGQGPEFLIYFQGTGAADDSGLPNDRFFAVRPEGSVSTLKIQRTERGDSAVYLCASSPMEGNTIYFGEGSWLTVV.

In this sample, this clone turned up once. The J gene is TRBJ1-2, the V gene TRBV7-3; 10 bases align to TRBD1. The CDR3 sequence is 13 residues long. The ends lost 4 bases at V and 8 bases at J; junction bases unmatched: 4. Germline loops: CDR1 SGHTA, CDR2 FQGTGA. For the CDR3, the DNA is TGTGCCAGCAGCTCTGACAGGGGGCTGGGCTACACCTTC. It specifies CASSSDRGLGYTF.

The rearrangement joins TRBV19 to TRBJ2-1; 14 bases agree with TRBD2. Germline CDR1 is LNHDA and CDR2 is SQIVND (reference sequence). This CDR3 has 15 amino acids. The V segment lost 5 bases and the J segment 10 bases; nucleotides outside the gene matches: 7. CDR3 in amino acids: CASSPQGLAGAEQFF. Written as DNA, the CDR3 is TGTGCCAGTAGTCCTCAGGGACTAGCGGGAGCCGAGCAGTTCTTC.

This clone appeared a few times. This CDR3 is CASSLALAGAQETQYF. The CDR3 DNA follows: TGCGCCAGCAGCTTGGCCCTAGCGGGGGCACAAGAGACCCAGTACTTC. This chain uses TRBV5-1 with TRBJ2-5; TRBD2 aligns across 10 bases. Losses at the gene ends were 0 bases for V and 2 bases for J; bases not matched to a gene: 4. Germline lookup yields CDR1 SGHRS and CDR2 YFSETQ. The CDR3 length is 16 residues.

The chain is built from TRBV5-8 and TRBJ1-5, with 9 bases aligning to TRBD1. The CDR3 length is 15 residues. Trimming at V came to 0 bases and at J to 7 bases, leaving 5 bases not matched to a gene. The germline CDR1 and CDR2 sequences are SGHTS and YDEGEE. CDR3 residues: CASSLVGTGIQPQHF. CDR3 sequence (DNA): TGTGCCAGCAGCTTGGTAGGGACAGGGATCCAGCCCCAGCATTTT.

The J gene is TRBJ2-5, the V gene TRBV9; the D gene is possibly TRBD1 (5 bases). This CDR3 comprises 13 residues. V was shortened by 0 bases and J by 4 bases, with 7 bases between the two germline ends. Germline V gives CDR1 SGDLS, CDR2 YYNGEE. The CDR3: CASSVGQRETQYF. As DNA, the CDR3 is TGTGCCAGCAGCGTAGGACAGCGAGAGACCCAGTACTTC.

The chain joins TRBV28 to TRBJ2-7; D gene unclear. This CDR3 spans 13 amino acids. The V end lost 4 bases, the J end lost 1 base, and 8 bases lay between the germline ends. In germline, CDR1 is MDHEN, CDR2 SYDVKM. CDR3 in DNA: TGTGCCAGCAGTTATACATTATCCTACGAGCAGTACTTC. Amino acids: CASSYTLSYEQYF.

V and J are TRBV28 and TRBJ1-2, with 9 bases lining up with TRBD1. V dropped 5 bases and J dropped 6; count of bases not matched to a gene: 10. CDR3 length: 15 residues. Germline V gene sequence: CDR1 MDHEN, CDR2 SYDVKM. The CDR3 sequence is CASSGSGTGRHGYTF. Here the CDR3 DNA reads TGTGCCAGCAGTGGATCCGGGACAGGGAGGCATGGCTACACCTTC.

This chain links TRBV9 with TRBJ1-6; tentatively, D is TRBD1 (6 bases). CDR3 length: 15 residues. Germline V gene data show CDR1 as SGDLS and CDR2 as YYNGEE. Deletions cut 4 bases from V and 7 bases from J, with 15 bases between. CDR3 sequence (DNA): TGTGCCAGCAGCTTCACGGACAGCTCAAATTCACCCCTCCACTTT. Encoded protein: CASSFTDSSNSPLHF.